The 7 T cell receptor beta chains presented below share a single source sample, sequenced in a study of Ad26.COV2.S vaccination and SARS-CoV-2 variants. Sequencing was performed with immunoSEQ multiplex PCR; in TCRdb, only in-frame clones are kept and a portion is missing. The top ten hold 3% to 4% of the sample, which has some 350,000 clones, 90% to 95% seen once. The sample consisted of peripheral blood, taken after recovery from COVID-19. The receptors come from a human donor who had recovered from COVID-19.

The chain employs TRBV12-3 or TRBV12-4 and TRBJ1-1, with 7 bases identical to TRBD1. V trimming: 5 bases; J trimming: 6 bases; junction bases outside the gene matches: 3. This CDR3 has 12 amino acids. The CDR3 loop is CASSGDSPEAFF. CDR3 nucleotide sequence: TGTGCCAGCAGTGGGGACAGCCCTGAAGCTTTCTTT.

The chain links TRBV20-1 to TRBJ1-1; D is unclear. This CDR3 is 9 amino acids long. Germline CDR1 is DFQATT and CDR2 is SNEGSKA (reference sequence). V was cut by 3 bases and J by 7 bases, with 3 bases left in between. CDR3 protein: CSASLEAFF. CDR3 coding DNA: TGCAGTGCTAGTCTTGAAGCTTTCTTT.

On this clone itself: At the DNA level, this CDR3 is encoded by other sequences in the same sample as well. Written as DNA, the CDR3 is TGCAGTGCGAGGGTGAGCACTGAAGCTTTCTTT. It yields the protein CSARVSTEAFF. This rearrangement joins TRBV20-1 to TRBJ1-1, with no clear D. CDR3 length: 11 residues. Germline V lookup: CDR1 DFQATT, CDR2 SNEGSKA (reference sequence). V was pared by 6 bases and J by 4 bases, with 9 bases between.

The CDR3 here is CASSSTRGNREQYF. CDR3 DNA: TGTGCCAGCAGCTCGACTAGGGGTAACCGCGAGCAGTACTTC. V is TRBV7-2 and J is TRBJ2-7, with a possible D match to TRBD2 (6 bases). There are 14 residues in the CDR3. Germline CDR1 is SGHTA and CDR2 is FQGNSA. V dropped 4 bases and J dropped 6 bases, with 16 bases sitting between them. The variable domain in full, completed from reference TRBV7-2 and TRBJ2-7, reads GAGVSQSPSNKVTEKGKDVELRCDPISGHTALYWYRQSLGQGLEFLIYFQGNSAPDKSGLPSDRFSAERTGGSVSTLTIQRTQQEDSAVYLCASSSTRGNREQYFGPGTRLTVT.

This sequence joins TRBV5-6 and TRBJ2-7, with 10 bases lining up with TRBD2. Trimming took 2 bases from V and 2 from J; bases not matched to a gene: 4. The CDR3 is 15 residues long. Germline values: CDR1 SGHDT, CDR2 YYEEEE. DNA of the CDR3: TGTGCCAGCAGCTTTCGGACTAGCGGACCCTACGAGCAGTACTTC. Translated, it gives CASSFRTSGPYEQYF.

This clone was seen once. This chain joins TRBV5-5 and TRBJ1-5; 9 nucleotides match TRBD1. With 2 bases clipped from V and 4 bases from J, the junction kept 4 bases outside the gene matches. The V gene's germline CDR1 is SGHKS and CDR2 YYEKEE (reference sequence). The CDR3 contains 15 residues. CDR3 sequence reads: CASSLNRGRNQPQHF. In DNA form, the CDR3 reads TGTGCCAGCAGCTTAAACAGGGGGCGGAATCAGCCCCAGCATTTT.

Details on this clone: The same CDR3 can be traced to other DNA sequences in this sample. The rearrangement uses TRBV5-1 and TRBJ2-7; 7 bases fit TRBD1. The CDR3 consists of 14 residues. Germline V gene data show CDR1 as SGHRS and CDR2 as YFSETQ. V was clipped by 0 bases and J by 1 base; unmatched bases: 1. The CDR3 sequence: CASSLDRGSYEQYF. The CDR3, as DNA: TGCGCCAGCAGCTTGGACAGGGGTTCCTACGAGCAGTACTTC.